This TCR beta chain stems from a study of control samples from healthy donors and cancer patients. Points on this clone: The same CDR3 is also encoded by other DNA sequences in this sample.

V was pared by 6 bases and J by 2 bases, with 10 bases between. CDR1 is SGHVS and CDR2 is FNYEAQ in the germline V gene. The CDR3 sequence is 13 residues long. Sequencing was performed with immunoSEQ multiplex PCR; in TCRdb, only in-frame clones are kept and a portion is missing. The data contain approximately 90,000 clones, about nine tenths of them singletons. This TCR was recovered from an older woman in good health. V gene TRBV7-6 combines with J gene TRBJ1-1; tentative D call: TRBD1 (6 bases). Sequences were obtained from blood. The CDR3 reads CASRLDSNTEAFF. The CDR3 nucleotides read TGTGCCAGCAGACTGGACAGTAACACTGAAGCTTTCTTT.